The 10 T cell receptor beta chains in this list originate from one sample, sequenced in a study of blood T cell repertoires in COVID-19. Some clones are missing from TCRdb's copy, which holds only in-frame ones; the method was immunoSEQ multiplex PCR. This table holds a few hundred thousand clones, more than 80% found once. Sequencing was carried out using peripheral blood. The receptor source for this set is a man younger than 30 who had recovered from COVID-19.

This chain links TRBV27 with TRBJ1-2, with a possible D match to TRBD1 (6 bases). CDR1 MNHEY and CDR2 SMNVEV come from the germline V gene (reference sequence). Trimming stripped 2 bases from V and 8 bases from J, with 12 bases between. CDR3 length equals 13 residues. The DNA for the CDR3 is TGTGCCAGCAGTTTAGCGGGGGCGGCGGGCTACACCTTC. It translates to CASSLAGAAGYTF.

The rearrangement joins TRBV5-1 to TRBJ2-2; 10 nucleotides align to TRBD2. V shed 4 bases, J shed 1 base, and the junction held 4 bases outside the gene matches. This CDR3 spans 16 amino acids. Germline CDR1 is SGHRS and CDR2 is YFSETQ. The CDR3 sequence is CASSPRTSGNTGELFF. The CDR3 DNA sequence: TGCGCCAGCAGCCCCAGGACTAGCGGGAACACCGGGGAGCTGTTTTTT.

The genes are TRBV11-2 and TRBJ2-7; 7 bases fit TRBD1. The CDR3 totals 15 residues. Trimming cost V 1 base and J 3 bases; bases outside gene matches: 6. CDR1 and CDR2 (germline): SGHAT, FQNNGV. The CDR3 here is CASSLGPTGDYEQYF. The CDR3 bases are TGTGCCAGCAGCTTAGGCCCTACAGGGGACTACGAGCAGTACTTC.

This CDR3 is CASGLREQYF. CDR3 bases: TGTGCCAGCGGGCTCAGGGAGCAGTACTTC. This chain joins TRBV27 and TRBJ2-7, with D unclear. The V end lost 8 bases, the J end lost 7 bases, and 9 bases lay between the germline ends. This CDR3 region has 10 residues. Germline values: CDR1 MNHEY, CDR2 SMNVEV (reference sequence).

The chain couples TRBV27 to TRBJ2-7; 9 positions agree with TRBD2. CDR1 is MNHEY and CDR2 is SMNVEV in the germline V gene (reference sequence). V was clipped by 5 bases and J by 3 bases; unmatched bases: 5. The length of the CDR3 is 14 residues. CDR3 protein: CASSASGTLYEQYF. For the CDR3, the DNA is TGTGCCAGCAGTGCTAGCGGGACTCTCTACGAGCAGTACTTC.

This rearrangement joins TRBV5-4 to TRBJ1-2; perhaps TRBD1 as D (6 bases). The length of the CDR3 is 15 residues. Germline CDR1 SGHNT, CDR2 YYREEE (reference sequence). Between the trimmed V and J ends, which lost 3 bases and 0 bases, there was a span of 12 bases. CDR3 in amino acids: CASSSRQEANYGYTF. For the CDR3, the DNA is TGTGCCAGCAGCTCTCGACAGGAGGCTAACTATGGCTACACCTTC.

The chain uses TRBV19 and TRBJ1-2; D call uncertain. CDR1 is LNHDA and CDR2 is SQIVND in the germline V gene (reference sequence). CDR3 length: 14 amino acids. Trimming removed 1 base from V and 5 bases from J, with 11 bases in between. CDR3 bases: TGTGCCAGTAGTATAGGAACACCGAGGTATGGCTACACCTTC. This encodes CASSIGTPRYGYTF.

The chain carries TRBV7-9 and TRBJ2-5, with 7 bases fitting TRBD1. This CDR3 contains 14 residues. V lost 8 bases, J lost 2 bases, and 8 bases stayed unmatched. CDR1 and CDR2 from the germline V gene are SEHNR and FQNEAQ (reference sequence). CDR3 protein: CASGDSRIQETQYF. The CDR3 DNA reads TGTGCCAGCGGGGACAGCCGTATACAAGAGACCCAGTACTTC.

The rearrangement uses TRBV5-4 and TRBJ1-4, with 8 nucleotides matching TRBD1. The germline V gene has CDR1 SGHNT and CDR2 YYREEE (reference sequence). This CDR3 spans 17 amino acids. V was pared by 3 bases and J by 0 bases, with 7 bases of the junction left unmatched. The CDR3 reads CASSSGTGAATNEKLFF. The CDR3 bases are TGTGCCAGCAGCTCGGGGACAGGAGCTGCAACTAATGAAAAACTGTTTTTT.

The V call is TRBV11-2, the J call TRBJ2-7; 8 nucleotides line up with TRBD2. After removal of 2 bases from V and 2 bases from J, the junction contained 5 bases not matched to a gene. Germline V gene sequence: CDR1 SGHAT, CDR2 FQNNGV. This CDR3 region has 15 residues. The CDR3 DNA sequence: TGTGCCAGCAGCTTAATCACGGGGGGGGCCTACGAGCAGTACTTC. Its protein product is CASSLITGGAYEQYF.